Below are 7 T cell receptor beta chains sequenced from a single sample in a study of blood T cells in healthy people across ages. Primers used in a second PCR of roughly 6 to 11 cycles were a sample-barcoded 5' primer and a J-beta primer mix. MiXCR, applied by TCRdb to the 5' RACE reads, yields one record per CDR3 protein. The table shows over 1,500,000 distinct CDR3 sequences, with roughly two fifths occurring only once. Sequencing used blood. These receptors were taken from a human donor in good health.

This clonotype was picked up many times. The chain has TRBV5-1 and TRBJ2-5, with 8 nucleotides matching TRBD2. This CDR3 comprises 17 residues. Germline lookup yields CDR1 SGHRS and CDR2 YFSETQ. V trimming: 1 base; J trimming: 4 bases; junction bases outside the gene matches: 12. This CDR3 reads CASSLKPGLGAPETQYF. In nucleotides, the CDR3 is TGCGCCAGCAGCTTGAAACCGGGACTAGGGGCGCCAGAGACCCAGTACTTC.

CDR3 coding DNA: TGTGCCAGCAGTTACGGACGCGGCCATGAGCAGTTCTTC. This translates into CASSYGRGHEQFF. The rearrangement uses TRBV6-2 or TRBV6-3 and TRBJ2-1, with no clear D. Trimming removed 2 bases from V and 8 bases from J, with 10 bases in between. CDR1 and CDR2 (germline): MNHEY, SVGEGT. The CDR3 extends over 13 amino acids.

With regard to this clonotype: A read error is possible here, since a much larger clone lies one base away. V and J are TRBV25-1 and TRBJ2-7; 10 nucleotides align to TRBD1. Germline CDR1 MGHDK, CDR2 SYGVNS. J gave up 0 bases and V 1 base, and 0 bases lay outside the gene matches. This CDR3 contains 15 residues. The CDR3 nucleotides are TGTGCCAGCAGTGAATGGACAGGGGGCTCCTACGAGCAGTACTTC. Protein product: CASSEWTGGSYEQYF.

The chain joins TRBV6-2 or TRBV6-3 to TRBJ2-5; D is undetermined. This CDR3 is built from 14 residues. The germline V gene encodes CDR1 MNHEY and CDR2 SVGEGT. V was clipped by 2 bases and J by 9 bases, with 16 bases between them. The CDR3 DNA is TGTGCCAGCAGTTACAGTCAGGCTGGTCGGTCCCAGTACTTC. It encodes CASSYSQAGRSQYF.

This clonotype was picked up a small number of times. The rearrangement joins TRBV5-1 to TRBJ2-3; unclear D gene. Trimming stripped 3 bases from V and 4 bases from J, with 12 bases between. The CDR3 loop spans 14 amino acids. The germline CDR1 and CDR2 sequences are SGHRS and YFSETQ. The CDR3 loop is CASSSTVSADTQYF. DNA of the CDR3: TGCGCCAGCAGCTCAACGGTCTCGGCAGATACGCAGTATTTT.

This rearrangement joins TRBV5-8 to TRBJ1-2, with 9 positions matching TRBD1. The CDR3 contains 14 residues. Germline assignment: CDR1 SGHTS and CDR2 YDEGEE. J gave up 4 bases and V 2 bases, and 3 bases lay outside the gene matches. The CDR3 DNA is TGTGCCAGCAGCTTCCGGGACAGGGCCTATGGCTACACCTTC. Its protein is CASSFRDRAYGYTF.

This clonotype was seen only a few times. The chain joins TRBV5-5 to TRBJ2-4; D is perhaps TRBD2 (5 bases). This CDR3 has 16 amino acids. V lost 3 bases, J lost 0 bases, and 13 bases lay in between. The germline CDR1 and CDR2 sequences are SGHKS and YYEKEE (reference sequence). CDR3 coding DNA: TGTGCCAGCAGCTCCGGAGGCATCCTAGCCAAAAACATTCAGTACTTC. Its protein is CASSSGGILAKNIQYF.